This T cell receptor (beta chain) was documented in a study of cytomegalovirus exposure and HLA in healthy donors. About the study: Approximately 180 million T cells yielded roughly 120 million unique TCR beta sequences in earlier analysis. Most donors, less than 85% of more than 300 genotyped, fell in the Caucasian-associated ancestry cluster.

This clone was recorded a few times. Its antigen is undetermined. CDR3 length equals 14 residues. The germline CDR1 and CDR2 sequences are LGHNA and YNFKEQ. Trimming pared 2 bases from V and 4 bases from J, leaving 9 bases between. Study findings and constraints: In vitro confirmation showed a few CMV-associated chains to be CMV antigen specific. Cytomegalovirus-associated status was assigned to more than 150 TCR beta chains.

In the PCR, 60 Vbeta and 13 Jbeta primers were used. TCRdb's table, derived via immunoSEQ multiplex PCR, lists solely in-frame clones and lacks some. The sample records fewer than 120,000 clones, more than 70% being singletons. The sequenced sample consisted of PBMCs. The chain uses TRBV4-2 and TRBJ1-5; D unresolved. This receptor was taken from an older woman in good health and CMV-seropositive. CDR3 DNA: TGTGCCAGCAGCCAAATTGACACTAATCAGCCCCAGCATTTT. It codes for CASSQIDTNQPQHF.